This T cell receptor beta chain was found in a study of blood T cell repertoires in COVID-19. Study at large: Sources were T cells, B-cell-depleted T cells, or PBMCs; the material itself was cDNA or gDNA.

Unmatched junction bases numbered 5, after V lost 5 bases and J lost 6 bases. Germline assignment: CDR1 SQVTM and CDR2 ANQGSEA. CDR3 length equals 13 residues. Generated by immunoSEQ multiplex PCR, the TCRdb table keeps only in-frame clones and is missing some. The sample carries tens of thousands of clones, roughly 85% recorded once. The sequenced sample was peripheral blood. This TCR was sampled from a human donor in a cohort sampled during active COVID-19. This sequence joins TRBV29-1 and TRBJ2-1; TRBD2 matches 9 bases. CDR3 amino acids: CSVPPSGANEQFF. CDR3 coding DNA: TGCAGCGTTCCGCCTAGCGGGGCCAATGAGCAGTTCTTC.